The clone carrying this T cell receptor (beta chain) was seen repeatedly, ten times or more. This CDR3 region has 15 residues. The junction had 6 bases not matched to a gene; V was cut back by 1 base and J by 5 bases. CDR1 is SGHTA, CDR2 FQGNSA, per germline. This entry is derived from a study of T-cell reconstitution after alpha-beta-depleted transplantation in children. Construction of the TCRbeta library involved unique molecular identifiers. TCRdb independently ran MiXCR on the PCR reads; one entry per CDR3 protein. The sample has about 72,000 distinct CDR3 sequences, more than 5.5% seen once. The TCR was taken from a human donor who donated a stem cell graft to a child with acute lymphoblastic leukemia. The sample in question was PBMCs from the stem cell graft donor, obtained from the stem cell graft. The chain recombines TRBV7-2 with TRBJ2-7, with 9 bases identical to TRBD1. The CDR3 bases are TGTGCCAGCAGCTTAGTGGGACAGGGTTTCCACGAGCAGTACTTC. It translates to CASSLVGQGFHEQYF.